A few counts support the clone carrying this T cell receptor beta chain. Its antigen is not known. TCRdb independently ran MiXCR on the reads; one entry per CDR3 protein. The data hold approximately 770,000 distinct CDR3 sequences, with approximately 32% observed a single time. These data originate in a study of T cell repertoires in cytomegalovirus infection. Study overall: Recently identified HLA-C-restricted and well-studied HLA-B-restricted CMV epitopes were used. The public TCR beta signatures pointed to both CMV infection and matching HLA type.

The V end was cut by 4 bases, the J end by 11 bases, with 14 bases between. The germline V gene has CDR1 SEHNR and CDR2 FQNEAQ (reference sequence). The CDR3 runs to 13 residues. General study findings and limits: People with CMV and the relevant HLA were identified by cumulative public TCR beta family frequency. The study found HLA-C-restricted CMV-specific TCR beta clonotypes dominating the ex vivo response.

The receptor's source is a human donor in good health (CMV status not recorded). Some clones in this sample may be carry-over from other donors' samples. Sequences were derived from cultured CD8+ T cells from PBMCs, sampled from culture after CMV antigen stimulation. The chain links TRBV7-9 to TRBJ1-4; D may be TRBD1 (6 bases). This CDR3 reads CASSSMPGDKLFF. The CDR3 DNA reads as TGTGCCAGCAGCTCCATGCCAGGGGACAAACTGTTTTTT.